These T cell receptor beta chains were read from a single sample in a study of shared clonotypes between healthy human individuals. This table comes from immunoSEQ multiplex PCR, and its TCRdb copy is limited to in-frame clones, with some not included. The sample includes 2 million to 2.5 million clones, approximately 95% of them seen just once. Sequenced input: naive CD8+ T cells sorted from blood. The source of these receptors is a man aged 18 to 35 in good health. Each CDR3 is given with its conserved first and last residue. The D gene is left open where the match is weak. Not every row has a clone size; where given, it reads once, few, many or a size class.

J gene: TRBJ1-2; D gene: -; clone size: few; V gene: TRBV28; CDR3 protein: CASSIRVGYGYTF; CDR3 DNA: TGTGCCAGCAGTATCAGGGTGGGCTATGGCTACACCTTC
J gene: TRBJ1-2; D gene: TRBD1; clone size: -; V gene: TRBV7-2; CDR3 protein: CASSHVGQGAYGYTF; CDR3 DNA: TGTGCCAGCAGCCATGTCGGACAGGGGGCCTATGGCTACACCTTC
J gene: TRBJ1-2; D gene: -; clone size: -; V gene: TRBV6-5; CDR3 protein: CASSYSPWPPDGYTF; CDR3 DNA: TGTGCCAGCAGTTACTCCCCCTGGCCCCCAGATGGCTACACCTTC
J gene: TRBJ2-2; D gene: -; clone size: -; V gene: TRBV5-6; CDR3 protein: CASSLGDRELFF; CDR3 DNA: TGTGCCAGCAGCCTGGGGGACAGGGAGCTGTTTTTT
J gene: TRBJ2-1; D gene: -; clone size: -; V gene: TRBV13; CDR3 protein: CASSLRADYNEQFF; CDR3 DNA: TGTGCCAGCAGCTTGAGGGCCGACTACAATGAGCAGTTCTTC
J gene: TRBJ2-1; D gene: -; clone size: -; V gene: TRBV7-9; CDR3 protein: CASSLVQVYNEQFF; CDR3 DNA: TGTGCCAGCAGCTTAGTTCAAGTCTACAATGAGCAGTTCTTC
J gene: TRBJ2-7; D gene: -; clone size: -; V gene: TRBV25-1; CDR3 protein: CASSESGEQYF; CDR3 DNA: TGTGCCAGCAGTGAATCGGGCGAGCAGTACTTC
J gene: TRBJ1-5; D gene: TRBD1; clone size: -; V gene: TRBV27; CDR3 protein: CASGQGENQPQHF; CDR3 DNA: TGTGCCAGCGGACAGGGGGAAAATCAGCCCCAGCATTTT
J gene: TRBJ2-5; D gene: -; clone size: -; V gene: TRBV5-1; CDR3 protein: CASSSGVGQETQYF; CDR3 DNA: TGCGCCAGCAGCTCGGGGGTGGGGCAAGAGACCCAGTACTTC
J gene: TRBJ2-3; D gene: -; clone size: -; V gene: TRBV6-5; CDR3 protein: CASSGRSGDPDTQYF; CDR3 DNA: TGTGCCAGCAGCGGGAGGTCAGGGGATCCAGATACGCAGTATTTT
J gene: TRBJ2-7; D gene: -; clone size: -; V gene: TRBV7-2; CDR3 protein: CASRPDSGTDYEQYF; CDR3 DNA: TGTGCCAGCAGACCCGACAGCGGTACCGACTACGAGCAGTACTTC
J gene: TRBJ1-2; D gene: -; clone size: -; V gene: TRBV5-6; CDR3 protein: CASRAGGSYGYTF; CDR3 DNA: TGTGCCAGCAGGGCCGGCGGGTCCTATGGCTACACCTTC
J gene: TRBJ2-1; D gene: TRBD1; clone size: -; V gene: TRBV11-2; CDR3 protein: CASSLRTGGYNEQFF; CDR3 DNA: TGTGCCAGCAGCTTAAGGACAGGGGGTTACAATGAGCAGTTCTTC
J gene: TRBJ2-7; D gene: -; clone size: -; V gene: TRBV27; CDR3 protein: CASSPGVSYEQYF; CDR3 DNA: TGTGCCAGCAGCCCAGGGGTTTCCTACGAGCAGTACTTC
J gene: TRBJ2-7; D gene: -; clone size: -; V gene: TRBV2; CDR3 protein: CASRVPLVYEQYF; CDR3 DNA: TGTGCCAGCAGGGTCCCCTTGGTCTACGAGCAGTACTTC
J gene: TRBJ2-1; D gene: -; clone size: -; V gene: TRBV7-8; CDR3 protein: CASSLYEGPYNEQFF; CDR3 DNA: TGTGCCAGCAGCCTATATGAAGGGCCCTACAATGAGCAGTTCTTC
J gene: TRBJ2-3; D gene: TRBD2; clone size: -; V gene: TRBV7-9; CDR3 protein: CASSPGGLAPTDTQYF; CDR3 DNA: TGTGCCAGCAGCCCCGGGGGACTAGCCCCCACAGATACGCAGTATTTT
J gene: TRBJ1-1; D gene: -; clone size: once; V gene: TRBV30; CDR3 protein: CAWTSGPTVDTEAFF; CDR3 DNA: TGTGCCTGGACGTCTGGGCCCACGGTTGACACTGAAGCTTTCTTT
J gene: TRBJ2-7; D gene: -; clone size: -; V gene: TRBV2; CDR3 protein: CASSTPGDGSGEQYF; CDR3 DNA: TGTGCCAGCAGTACCCCGGGAGACGGCTCCGGGGAGCAGTACTTC
J gene: TRBJ2-4; D gene: TRBD2; clone size: -; V gene: TRBV4-1; CDR3 protein: CASSQDTSGTIGIQYF; CDR3 DNA: TGCGCCAGCAGCCAAGACACTAGCGGGACTATTGGCATTCAGTACTTC
J gene: TRBJ2-7; D gene: TRBD2; clone size: -; V gene: TRBV7-9; CDR3 protein: CASSPRLAAYEQYF; CDR3 DNA: TGTGCCAGCAGCCCCCGACTAGCGGCCTACGAGCAGTACTTC
J gene: TRBJ1-5; D gene: -; clone size: once; V gene: TRBV27; CDR3 protein: CASSLGGDQPQHF; CDR3 DNA: TGTGCCAGCAGTTTAGGAGGAGATCAGCCCCAGCATTTT
J gene: TRBJ2-7; D gene: TRBD2; clone size: -; V gene: TRBV2; CDR3 protein: CASSGLADGYEQYF; CDR3 DNA: TGTGCCAGCAGTGGACTAGCTGACGGCTACGAGCAGTACTTC
J gene: TRBJ2-7; D gene: -; clone size: -; V gene: TRBV13; CDR3 protein: CASSFGGNYEQYF; CDR3 DNA: TGTGCCAGCAGCTTCGGGGGTAACTACGAGCAGTACTTC
J gene: TRBJ1-6; D gene: -; clone size: -; V gene: TRBV10-3; CDR3 protein: CAISESSGSPLHF; CDR3 DNA: TGTGCCATCAGTGAGTCGTCGGGCTCACCCCTCCACTTT
J gene: TRBJ1-3; D gene: TRBD1; clone size: once; V gene: TRBV2; CDR3 protein: CASSWTGTGNTIYF; CDR3 DNA: TGTGCCAGCAGTTGGACAGGTACTGGAAACACCATATATTTT
J gene: TRBJ1-2; D gene: -; clone size: -; V gene: TRBV29-1; CDR3 protein: CSDLPLGGGDGYTF; CDR3 DNA: TGCAGCGATCTCCCCTTGGGTGGGGGGGATGGCTACACCTTC
J gene: TRBJ2-7; D gene: -; clone size: -; V gene: TRBV7-9; CDR3 protein: CASSLVRPDEQYF; CDR3 DNA: TGTGCCAGCAGCTTAGTACGGCCGGACGAGCAGTACTTC
J gene: TRBJ2-7; D gene: -; clone size: -; V gene: TRBV5-4; CDR3 protein: CASSTRGSYEQYF; CDR3 DNA: TGTGCCAGCAGCACCAGGGGTTCCTACGAGCAGTACTTC
J gene: TRBJ2-1; D gene: -; clone size: -; V gene: TRBV7-2; CDR3 protein: CASSLVLGSREQFF; CDR3 DNA: TGTGCCAGCAGCTTAGTATTAGGGTCCCGTGAGCAGTTCTTC
J gene: TRBJ1-6; D gene: -; clone size: -; V gene: TRBV19; CDR3 protein: CASSTIGEGSYNSPLHF; CDR3 DNA: TGTGCCAGTAGTACAATAGGGGAAGGCTCCTATAATTCACCCCTCCACTTT
J gene: TRBJ2-1; D gene: -; clone size: -; V gene: TRBV7-9; CDR3 protein: CASSLMGAEYNEQFF; CDR3 DNA: TGTGCCAGCAGCTTAATGGGGGCGGAGTACAATGAGCAGTTCTTC
J gene: TRBJ1-1; D gene: TRBD1; clone size: -; V gene: TRBV30; CDR3 protein: CAWSLMTGSTEAFF; CDR3 DNA: TGTGCCTGGAGCCTGATGACAGGGTCGACTGAAGCTTTCTTT
J gene: TRBJ1-2; D gene: -; clone size: -; V gene: TRBV4-1; CDR3 protein: CASSQEDRKVGYGYTF; CDR3 DNA: TGCGCCAGCAGCCAAGAAGACAGGAAGGTTGGCTATGGCTACACCTTC
J gene: TRBJ2-1; D gene: -; clone size: -; V gene: TRBV7-2; CDR3 protein: CASSLDPAGSQFF; CDR3 DNA: TGTGCCAGCAGCTTAGACCCCGCAGGGAGTCAGTTCTTC
J gene: TRBJ1-6; D gene: -; clone size: -; V gene: TRBV6-5; CDR3 protein: CASSYLEGWDSPLHF; CDR3 DNA: TGTGCCAGCAGTTACCTCGAGGGGTGGGATTCACCCCTCCACTTT
J gene: TRBJ2-7; D gene: TRBD2; clone size: -; V gene: TRBV30; CDR3 protein: CAWSPSGSTYEQYF; CDR3 DNA: TGTGCCTGGAGCCCTAGCGGGAGTACGTACGAGCAGTACTTC
J gene: TRBJ2-5; D gene: -; clone size: -; V gene: TRBV6-5; CDR3 protein: CASSYSVRNQETQYF; CDR3 DNA: TGTGCCAGCAGTTACTCGGTCCGGAACCAAGAGACCCAGTACTTC
J gene: TRBJ2-1; D gene: TRBD2; clone size: -; V gene: TRBV4-3; CDR3 protein: CASSQEASGYFNEQFF; CDR3 DNA: TGCGCCAGCAGCCAAGAGGCTAGCGGGTATTTCAATGAGCAGTTCTTC
J gene: TRBJ2-2; D gene: TRBD2; clone size: -; V gene: TRBV6-5; CDR3 protein: CATGLAGTGELFF; CDR3 DNA: TGTGCCACGGGACTAGCGGGAACCGGGGAGCTGTTTTTT
J gene: TRBJ2-5; D gene: -; clone size: -; V gene: TRBV6-5; CDR3 protein: CASSPTGGAGETQYF; CDR3 DNA: TGTGCCAGCAGTCCGACCGGGGGCGCGGGTGAGACCCAGTACTTC
J gene: TRBJ2-2; D gene: -; clone size: -; V gene: TRBV6-5; CDR3 protein: CATTWGANTGELFF; CDR3 DNA: TGTGCCACGACTTGGGGGGCGAACACCGGGGAGCTGTTTTTT
J gene: TRBJ2-1; D gene: TRBD2; clone size: -; V gene: TRBV6-1; CDR3 protein: CASGRAGEQFF; CDR3 DNA: TGTGCCAGCGGGAGGGCGGGTGAGCAGTTCTTC
J gene: TRBJ2-5; D gene: TRBD1; clone size: -; V gene: TRBV5-1; CDR3 protein: CASSLNNDRGEETQYF; CDR3 DNA: TGCGCCAGCAGCTTGAATAACGACAGGGGAGAAGAGACCCAGTACTTC
J gene: TRBJ2-1; D gene: TRBD2; clone size: -; V gene: TRBV10-2; CDR3 protein: CASSETSGYNEQFF; CDR3 DNA: TGCGCCAGCAGTGAAACTAGCGGTTACAATGAGCAGTTCTTC
J gene: TRBJ1-5; D gene: -; clone size: -; V gene: TRBV5-1; CDR3 protein: CASSLGPRDQPQHF; CDR3 DNA: TGCGCCAGCAGCTTGGGGCCCCGTGATCAGCCCCAGCATTTT
J gene: TRBJ2-7; D gene: TRBD1; clone size: -; V gene: TRBV7-3; CDR3 protein: CASSSPTGEVEQYF; CDR3 DNA: TGTGCCAGCAGCTCGCCGACAGGGGAGGTCGAGCAGTACTTC
J gene: TRBJ2-1; D gene: TRBD2; clone size: -; V gene: TRBV5-4; CDR3 protein: CASSPETSGSNEQFF; CDR3 DNA: TGTGCCAGCAGCCCGGAGACTAGCGGGAGCAATGAGCAGTTCTTC
J gene: TRBJ2-7; D gene: -; clone size: -; V gene: TRBV27; CDR3 protein: CASSPRDNYEQYF; CDR3 DNA: TGTGCCAGCAGCCCCCGGGACAACTACGAGCAGTACTTC
J gene: TRBJ2-4; D gene: -; clone size: once; V gene: TRBV18; CDR3 protein: CASSPLQGPVAKNIQYF; CDR3 DNA: TGTGCCAGCTCACCACTTCAGGGGCCGGTCGCGAAAAACATTCAGTACTTC
J gene: TRBJ2-3; D gene: TRBD2; clone size: -; V gene: TRBV27; CDR3 protein: CASSPRTSAFTDTQYF; CDR3 DNA: TGTGCCAGCAGTCCAAGGACTAGCGCCTTCACAGATACGCAGTATTTT
J gene: TRBJ2-2; D gene: -; clone size: -; V gene: TRBV10-2; CDR3 protein: CASSDGGELFF; CDR3 DNA: TGCGCCAGCAGTGACGGCGGGGAGCTGTTTTTT
J gene: TRBJ2-3; D gene: TRBD1; clone size: -; V gene: TRBV7-8; CDR3 protein: CASSSGQGTGTDTQYF; CDR3 DNA: TGTGCCAGCAGCTCGGGACAGGGGACTGGCACAGATACGCAGTATTTT
J gene: TRBJ2-3; D gene: -; clone size: -; V gene: TRBV11-1; CDR3 protein: CASSETGYTQYF; CDR3 DNA: TGTGCCAGCAGCGAGACGGGCTATACGCAGTATTTT
J gene: TRBJ1-1; D gene: -; clone size: -; V gene: TRBV9; CDR3 protein: CASSVWGTGTEAFF; CDR3 DNA: TGTGCCAGCAGCGTTTGGGGTACAGGCACTGAAGCTTTCTTT
J gene: TRBJ2-3; D gene: -; clone size: -; V gene: TRBV30; CDR3 protein: CAWSGIALTDTQYF; CDR3 DNA: TGTGCCTGGAGTGGAATAGCCCTCACAGATACGCAGTATTTT
J gene: TRBJ1-4; D gene: -; clone size: -; V gene: TRBV9; CDR3 protein: CASSINLNVGREGEKLFF; CDR3 DNA: TGTGCCAGCAGCATAAACCTAAATGTCGGCAGGGAAGGTGAAAAACTGTTTTTT
J gene: TRBJ1-1; D gene: -; clone size: -; V gene: TRBV9; CDR3 protein: CASSVGGLTEAFF; CDR3 DNA: TGTGCCAGCAGCGTAGGGGGGCTCACTGAAGCTTTCTTT
J gene: TRBJ2-5; D gene: -; clone size: -; V gene: TRBV5-1; CDR3 protein: CASSSSWRERQETQYF; CDR3 DNA: TGCGCCAGCAGCTCCAGTTGGAGAGAACGCCAAGAGACCCAGTACTTC